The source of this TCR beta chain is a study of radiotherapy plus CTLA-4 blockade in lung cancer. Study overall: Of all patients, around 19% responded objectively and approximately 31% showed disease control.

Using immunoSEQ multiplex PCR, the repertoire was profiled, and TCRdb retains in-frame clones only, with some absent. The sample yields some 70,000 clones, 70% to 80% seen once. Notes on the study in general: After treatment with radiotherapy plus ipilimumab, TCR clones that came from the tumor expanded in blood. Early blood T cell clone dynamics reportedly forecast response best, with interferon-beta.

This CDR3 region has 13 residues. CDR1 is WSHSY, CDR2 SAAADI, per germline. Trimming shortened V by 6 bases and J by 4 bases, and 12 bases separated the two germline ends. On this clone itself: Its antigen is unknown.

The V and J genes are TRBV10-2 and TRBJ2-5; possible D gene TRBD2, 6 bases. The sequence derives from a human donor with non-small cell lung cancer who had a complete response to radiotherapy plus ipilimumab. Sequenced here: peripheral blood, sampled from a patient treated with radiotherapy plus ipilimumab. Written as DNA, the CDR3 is TGCGCCAGCAGGATCGGGGGAGTAGAGACCCAGTACTTC. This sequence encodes CASRIGGVETQYF.